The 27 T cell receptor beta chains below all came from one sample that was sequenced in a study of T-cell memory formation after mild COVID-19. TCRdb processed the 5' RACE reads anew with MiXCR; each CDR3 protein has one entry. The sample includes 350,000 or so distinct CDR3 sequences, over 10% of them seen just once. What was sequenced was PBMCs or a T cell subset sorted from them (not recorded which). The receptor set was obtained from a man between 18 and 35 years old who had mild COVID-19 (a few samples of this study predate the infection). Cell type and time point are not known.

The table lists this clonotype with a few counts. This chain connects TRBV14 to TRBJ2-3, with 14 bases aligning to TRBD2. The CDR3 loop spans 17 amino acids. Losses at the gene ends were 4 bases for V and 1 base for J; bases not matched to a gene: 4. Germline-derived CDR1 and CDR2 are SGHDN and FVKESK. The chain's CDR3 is CASSPPGLAGGTDTQYF. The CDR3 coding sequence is TGTGCCAGCAGCCCCCCGGGACTAGCGGGGGGCACAGATACGCAGTATTTT. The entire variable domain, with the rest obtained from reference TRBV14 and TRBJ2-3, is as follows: EAGVTQFPSHSVIEKGQTVTLRCDPISGHDNLYWYRRVMGKEIKFLLHFVKESKQDESGMPNNRFLAERTGGTYSTLKVQPAELEDSGVYFCASSPPGLAGGTDTQYFGPGTRLTVL.

The CDR3 here is CASSPVLAGRDRFF. CDR3 DNA sequence: TGTGCCAGCAGCCCGGTCCTTGCGGGCCGGGATCGGTTCTTC. The genes are TRBV7-8 and TRBJ2-1, with D possibly matching TRBD2 (5 bases). This CDR3 spans 14 amino acids. Trimming shortened V by 5 bases and J by 15 bases, and 23 bases separated the two germline ends. Germline assignment: CDR1 SGHVS and CDR2 FQNEAQ.

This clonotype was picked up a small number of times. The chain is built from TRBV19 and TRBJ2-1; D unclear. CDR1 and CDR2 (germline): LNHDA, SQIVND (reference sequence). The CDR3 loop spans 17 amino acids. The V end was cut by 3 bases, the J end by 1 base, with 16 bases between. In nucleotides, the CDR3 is TGTGCCAGTAGTATTCCCCAGCGACGGTGGTCCTACAATGAGCAGTTCTTC. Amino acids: CASSIPQRRWSYNEQFF. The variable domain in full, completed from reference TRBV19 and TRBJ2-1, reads DGGITQSPKYLFRKEGQNVTLSCEQNLNHDAMYWYRQDPGQGLRLIYYSQIVNDFQKGDIAEGYSVSREKKESFPLTVTSAQKNPTAFYLCASSIPQRRWSYNEQFFGPGTRLTVL.

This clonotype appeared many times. CDR3 sequence reads: CASSPSDNQPQHF. The CDR3 region has the DNA TGTGCCAGCTCACCCTCGGATAATCAGCCCCAGCATTTT. The V gene is TRBV18, the J gene TRBJ1-5; no clear D gene. V lost 3 bases to trimming and J lost 4 bases, with 7 bases between them. The length of the CDR3 is 13 residues. CDR1 KGHSH and CDR2 LQKENI come from the germline V gene.

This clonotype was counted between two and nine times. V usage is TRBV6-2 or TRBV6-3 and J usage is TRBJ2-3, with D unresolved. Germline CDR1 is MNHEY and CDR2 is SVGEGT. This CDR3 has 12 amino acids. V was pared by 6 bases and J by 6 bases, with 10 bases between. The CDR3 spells CASREPTDTQYF. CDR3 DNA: TGTGCCAGCAGGGAGCCGACGGATACGCAGTATTTT.

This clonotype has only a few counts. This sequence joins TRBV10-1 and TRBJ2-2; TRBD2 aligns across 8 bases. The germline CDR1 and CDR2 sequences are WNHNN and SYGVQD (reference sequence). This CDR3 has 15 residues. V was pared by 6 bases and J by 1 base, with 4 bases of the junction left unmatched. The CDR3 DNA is TGCGCCAGCAGGCCCGGGGGGGTGAACACCGGGGAGCTGTTTTTT. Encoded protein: CASRPGGVNTGELFF.

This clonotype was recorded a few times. CDR3 in amino acids: CATSDRTSAQETQYF. CDR3 in DNA: TGTGCCACCAGTGATCGGACTAGCGCCCAAGAGACCCAGTACTTC. The chain carries TRBV24-1 and TRBJ2-5; 9 bases fit TRBD2. The V and J ends lost 3 bases and 1 base, in that order; junction bases with no gene match: 2. The CDR3 contains 15 residues. CDR1 and CDR2 from the germline V gene are KGHDR and SFDVKD.

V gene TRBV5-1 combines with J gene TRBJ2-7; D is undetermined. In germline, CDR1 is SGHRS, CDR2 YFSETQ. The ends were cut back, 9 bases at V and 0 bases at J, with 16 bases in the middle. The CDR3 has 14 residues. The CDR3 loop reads CATKDGFSSYEQYF. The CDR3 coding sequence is TGCGCCACCAAGGACGGATTCAGCTCCTACGAGCAGTACTTC.

The chain's CDR3 is CSAPLGTGGNIQYF. In DNA, the CDR3 is TGCAGTGCTCCTCTCGGAACCGGAGGGAACATTCAGTACTTC. The chain combines TRBV20-1 with TRBJ2-4; a possible D gene is TRBD2 (6 bases). The CDR3 runs 14 residues. The germline V gene encodes CDR1 DFQATT and CDR2 SNEGSKA (reference sequence). V was shortened by 5 bases and J by 7 bases, with 18 bases between the two germline ends.

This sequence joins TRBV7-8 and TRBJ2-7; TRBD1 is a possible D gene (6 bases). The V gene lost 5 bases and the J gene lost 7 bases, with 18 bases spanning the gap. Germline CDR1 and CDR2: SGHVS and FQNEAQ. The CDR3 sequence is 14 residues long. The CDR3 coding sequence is TGTGCCAGCAGCCTCCCCTCCAGGGGCGAGGAGCAGTACGTC. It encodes CASSLPSRGEEQYV.

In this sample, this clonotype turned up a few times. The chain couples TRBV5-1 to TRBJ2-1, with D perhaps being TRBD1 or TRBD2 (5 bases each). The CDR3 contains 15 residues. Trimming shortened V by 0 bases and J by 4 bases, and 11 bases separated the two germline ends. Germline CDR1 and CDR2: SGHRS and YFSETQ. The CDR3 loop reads CASSLAGAQYNEQFF. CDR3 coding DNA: TGCGCCAGCAGCTTGGCCGGGGCCCAATACAATGAGCAGTTCTTC.

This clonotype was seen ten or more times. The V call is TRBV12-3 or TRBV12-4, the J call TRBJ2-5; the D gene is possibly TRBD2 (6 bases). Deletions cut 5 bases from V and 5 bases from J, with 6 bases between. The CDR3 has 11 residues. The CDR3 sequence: CASSRGETQYF. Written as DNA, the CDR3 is TGTGCCAGCAGTCGGGGGGAGACCCAGTACTTC.

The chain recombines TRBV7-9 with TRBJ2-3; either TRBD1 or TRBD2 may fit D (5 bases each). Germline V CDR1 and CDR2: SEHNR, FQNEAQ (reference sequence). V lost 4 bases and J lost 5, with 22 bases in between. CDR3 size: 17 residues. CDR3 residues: CASSYPSGTLRGDTQYF. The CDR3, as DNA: TGTGCCAGCAGCTACCCCTCTGGGACGCTCCGGGGAGATACGCAGTATTTT.

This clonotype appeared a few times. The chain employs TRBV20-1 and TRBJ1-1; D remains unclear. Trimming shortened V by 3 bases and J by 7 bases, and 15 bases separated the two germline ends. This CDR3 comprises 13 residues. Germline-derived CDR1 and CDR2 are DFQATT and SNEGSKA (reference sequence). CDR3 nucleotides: TGCAGTGCTAGGATCGGGCGCGCCTATGAAGCTTTCTTT. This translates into CSARIGRAYEAFF.

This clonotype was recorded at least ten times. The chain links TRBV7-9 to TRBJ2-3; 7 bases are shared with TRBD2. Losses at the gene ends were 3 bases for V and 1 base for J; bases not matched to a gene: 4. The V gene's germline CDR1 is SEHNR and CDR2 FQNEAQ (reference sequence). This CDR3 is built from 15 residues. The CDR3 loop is CASSLAGAGTDTQYF. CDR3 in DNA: TGTGCCAGCAGCTTGGCGGGAGCTGGCACAGATACGCAGTATTTT. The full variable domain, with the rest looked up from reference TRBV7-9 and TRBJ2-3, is DTGVSQNPRHKITKRGQNVTFRCDPISEHNRLYWYRQTLGQGPEFLTYFQNEAQLEKSRLLSDRFSAERPKGSFSTLEIQRTEQGDSAMYLCASSLAGAGTDTQYFGPGTRLTVL.

The CDR3 DNA follows: TGTGCCAGCAGCCAACAGGGTTACGAGCAGTACGTC. The encoded protein is CASSQQGYEQYV. V and J are TRBV7-9 and TRBJ2-7, with D possibly TRBD1 on 6 matching bases. Germline CDR1 and CDR2: SEHNR and FQNEAQ (reference sequence). This CDR3 has 12 amino acids. V was cut by 5 bases and J by 4 bases, with 9 bases left in between.

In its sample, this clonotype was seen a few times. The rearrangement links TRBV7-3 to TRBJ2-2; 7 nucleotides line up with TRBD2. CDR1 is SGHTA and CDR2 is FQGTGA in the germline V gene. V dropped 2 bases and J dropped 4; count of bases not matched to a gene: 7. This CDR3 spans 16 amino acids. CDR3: CASSLRGRVSTGELFF. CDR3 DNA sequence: TGTGCCAGCAGCTTACGAGGGAGGGTGAGCACCGGGGAGCTGTTTTTT.

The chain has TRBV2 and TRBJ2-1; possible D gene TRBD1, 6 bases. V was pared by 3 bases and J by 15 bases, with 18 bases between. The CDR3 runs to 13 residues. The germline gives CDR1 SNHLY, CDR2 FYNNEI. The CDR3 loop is CASSDSSRGPLFF. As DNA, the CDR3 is TGTGCCAGCAGTGACTCTTCCAGGGGCCCCCTGTTCTTC.

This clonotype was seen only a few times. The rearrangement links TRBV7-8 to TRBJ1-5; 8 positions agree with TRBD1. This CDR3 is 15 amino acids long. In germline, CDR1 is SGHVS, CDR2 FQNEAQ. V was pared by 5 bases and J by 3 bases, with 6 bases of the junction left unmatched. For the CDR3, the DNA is TGTGCCAGCAGCCAGGACAGGGCCCCCAATCAGCCCCAGCATTTT. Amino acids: CASSQDRAPNQPQHF. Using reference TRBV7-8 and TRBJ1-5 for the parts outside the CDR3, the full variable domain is GAGVSQSPRYKVAKRGQDVALRCDPISGHVSLFWYQQALGQGPEFLTYFQNEAQLDKSGLPSDRFFAERPEGSVSTLKIQRTQQEDSAVYLCASSQDRAPNQPQHFGDGTRLSIL.

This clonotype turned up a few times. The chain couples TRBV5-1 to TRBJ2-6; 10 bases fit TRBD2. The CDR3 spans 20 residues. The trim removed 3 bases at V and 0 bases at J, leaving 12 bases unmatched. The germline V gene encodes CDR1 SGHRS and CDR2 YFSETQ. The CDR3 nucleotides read TGCGCCAGCAGCTGGGAAATGCTAGCGGGGGCCTTCTCTGGGGCCAACGTCCTGACTTTC. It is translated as CASSWEMLAGAFSGANVLTF.

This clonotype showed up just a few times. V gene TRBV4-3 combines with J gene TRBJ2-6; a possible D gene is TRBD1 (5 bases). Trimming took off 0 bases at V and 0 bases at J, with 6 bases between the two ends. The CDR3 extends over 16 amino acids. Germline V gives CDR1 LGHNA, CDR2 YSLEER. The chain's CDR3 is CASSQERGSGANVLTF. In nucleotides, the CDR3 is TGCGCCAGCAGCCAAGAAAGGGGCTCTGGGGCCAACGTCCTGACTTTC.

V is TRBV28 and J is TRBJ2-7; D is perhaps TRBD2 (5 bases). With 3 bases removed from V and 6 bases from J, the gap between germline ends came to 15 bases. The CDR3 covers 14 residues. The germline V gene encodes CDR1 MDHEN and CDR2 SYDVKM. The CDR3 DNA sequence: TGTGCCAGCAGTTTTTCGGGGTCCCTCACCGAGCAGTACGTC. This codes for CASSFSGSLTEQYV.

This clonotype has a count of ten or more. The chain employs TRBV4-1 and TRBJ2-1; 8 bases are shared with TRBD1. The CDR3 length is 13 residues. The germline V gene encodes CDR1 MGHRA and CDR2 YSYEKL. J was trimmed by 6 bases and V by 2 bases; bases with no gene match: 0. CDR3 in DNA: TGCGCCAGCAGCCAAACAGGGGGCAATGAGCAGTTCTTC. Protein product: CASSQTGGNEQFF.

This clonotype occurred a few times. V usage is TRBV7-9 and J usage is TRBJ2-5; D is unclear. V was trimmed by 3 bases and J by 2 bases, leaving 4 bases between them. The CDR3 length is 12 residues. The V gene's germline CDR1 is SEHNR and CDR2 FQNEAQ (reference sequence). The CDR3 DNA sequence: TGTGCCAGCAGCTTTGAGCAAGAGACCCAGTACTTC. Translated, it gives CASSFEQETQYF.

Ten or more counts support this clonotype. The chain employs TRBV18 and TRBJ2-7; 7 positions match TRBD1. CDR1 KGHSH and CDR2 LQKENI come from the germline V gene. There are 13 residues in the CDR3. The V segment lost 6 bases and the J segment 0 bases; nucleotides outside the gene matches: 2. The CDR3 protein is CASSGTDSYEQYF. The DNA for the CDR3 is TGTGCCAGCTCGGGGACAGACTCCTACGAGCAGTACTTC.

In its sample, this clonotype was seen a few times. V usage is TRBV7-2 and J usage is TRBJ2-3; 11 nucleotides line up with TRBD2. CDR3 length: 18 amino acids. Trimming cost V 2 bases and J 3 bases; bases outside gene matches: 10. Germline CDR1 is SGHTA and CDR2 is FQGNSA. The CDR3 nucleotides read TGTGCCAGCAGCTTATTCTTCACCCGACTAGCGGGGACAGATACGCAGTATTTT. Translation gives CASSLFFTRLAGTDTQYF.

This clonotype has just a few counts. Here the CDR3 DNA reads TGTGCCAGCAGCCTCGGGGGGCGAAGCAATCAGCCCCAGCATTTT. This sequence encodes CASSLGGRSNQPQHF. This chain links TRBV7-2 with TRBJ1-5, with a weak D call TRBD1 (6 bases). V gave up 5 bases and J gave up 1 base, with 12 bases separating them. Germline CDR1 and CDR2: SGHTA and FQGNSA. There are 15 residues in the CDR3.